Listed below are T cell receptor beta chains from one sample, sequenced in a study of beta chain features in type 1 diabetes. Assay used: immunoSEQ multiplex PCR; TCRdb lists only in-frame clones, some missing. Of 38,000 or so clones listed, around 60% are singletons. Source material: Tregs from blood. The receptors here all came from a woman younger than 45 in good health. The CDR3 runs from the conserved cysteine through the conserved F or W. A D gene is named only where the DNA matches it firmly. Where a row states a size, it is once, few, many or the class of an expanded clone; other rows omit it.

NA few TRBJ1-1 15 TRBV5-1 TGCGCCAGCAGCTCTACAGGTGCAGCGAACACTGAAGCTTTCTTT CASSSTGAANTEAFF
TRBD1 NA TRBJ1-2 12 TRBV29-1 TGCAGCGGGGGGACAGGTCGATATGGCTACACCTTC CSGGTGRYGYTF
TRBD1 NA TRBJ1-1 17 TRBV2 TGTGCCAGCAGTTTTAGCCGGGACAGGGGGAGGAACACTGAAGCTTTCTTT CASSFSRDRGRNTEAFF
NA few TRBJ1-1 14 TRBV5-3 TGTGCCAGCGGCAGGTGGTCATCGGGGGCTGAAGCTTTCTTT CASGRWSSGAEAFF
NA NA TRBJ2-7 14 TRBV19 TGTGCCAGTAGTATTGAGTCGAGGAGTTACGAGCAGTACTTC CASSIESRSYEQYF
NA NA TRBJ2-5 11 TRBV7-6 TGTGCCAGCAGCTTTGGGCAGACCCAGTACTTC CASSFGQTQYF
TRBD1 NA TRBJ1-3 16 TRBV18 TGTGCCAGCTCACCTGGACAGGGACGCTCTGGAAACACCATATATTTT CASSPGQGRSGNTIYF
TRBD1 NA TRBJ2-1 14 TRBV6-1 TGTGCCAGCAGATGGACAGGGGTTATCGATGAGCAGTTCTTC CASRWTGVIDEQFF
NA NA TRBJ2-4 14 TRBV11-2 TGTGCCAGCAGCTTAGGCCAGCTCAGGAACATTCAGTACTTC CASSLGQLRNIQYF
NA NA TRBJ1-5 16 TRBV6-6 TGTGCCAGCAGTTACTCGACGGCAGGGTTCAATCAGCCCCAGCATTTT CASSYSTAGFNQPQHF
TRBD1 NA TRBJ1-1 13 TRBV30 TGTGCCTGGAGTTGGCGGGACAGGGTTGGAGCTTTCTTT CAWSWRDRVGAFF
TRBD2 NA TRBJ2-1 14 TRBV5-1 TGCGCCACTCGGCCGGGACTAGGTCTCAATGAGCAGTTCTTC CATRPGLGLNEQFF
TRBD2 NA TRBJ2-1 16 TRBV7-3 TGTGCCAGCAGCTTAGAGGGACTAGGTGCCTACAATGAGCAGTTCTTC CASSLEGLGAYNEQFF
NA NA TRBJ2-7 16 TRBV5-6 TGTGCCAGCAGCTTGGCCGGGAAACGGGAGATCTACGAGCAGTACTTC CASSLAGKREIYEQYF
NA NA TRBJ1-1 15 TRBV6-5 TGTGCCAGCAGTGCCCCTCAGTTTGGCGGCACTGAAGCTTTCTTT CASSAPQFGGTEAFF
TRBD2 few TRBJ2-3 15 TRBV29-1 TGCAGCGTAGTCCTAGCGGGGAGGAGCACAGATACGCAGTATTTT CSVVLAGRSTDTQYF
NA NA TRBJ2-6 15 TRBV6-1 TGTGCCAGCAGTGACCCAGGGGCTGGGGCCAACGTCCTGACTTTC CASSDPGAGANVLTF
TRBD1 NA TRBJ2-2 15 TRBV19 TGTGCCAGTAGTGGGACAGGGGGCTTAACCGGGGAGCTGTTTTTT CASSGTGGLTGELFF
TRBD2 NA TRBJ2-1 15 TRBV5-1 TGCGCCAGCAGCTTGACTAGCGGGGGACTTAAGGAGCAGTTCTTC CASSLTSGGLKEQFF
TRBD1 NA TRBJ1-4 15 TRBV2 TGTGCCAGCAGGAGCGGCCAGGGGGTTATTGAAAAACTGTTTTTT CASRSGQGVIEKLFF
NA few TRBJ2-3 14 TRBV7-9 TGTGCCAGCAGCTTATCTCGCGACACAGATACGCAGTATTTT CASSLSRDTDTQYF
NA few TRBJ1-5 17 TRBV11-2 TGTGCCAGCAGCTTAGGGGGACAAGGGAAAGGTACTCAGCCCCAGCATTTT CASSLGGQGKGTQPQHF
TRBD2 NA TRBJ2-6 16 TRBV4-3 TGCGCCAGCAGCCCGGGAGGGGCCGGTGGGGCCAACGTCCTGACTTTC CASSPGGAGGANVLTF
TRBD2 NA TRBJ2-3 15 TRBV4-2 TGTGCCAGCAGCCAAAGCGGGAGGGCGACAGATACGCAGTATTTT CASSQSGRATDTQYF
TRBD2 once TRBJ2-7 15 TRBV7-6 TGTGCCAGCAGCTTAGGTCTAGCGGGAGTCCACGAGCAGTACTTC CASSLGLAGVHEQYF
NA once TRBJ2-4 14 TRBV7-2 TGTGCCAGCAGCTTCGCGGGGGCCAAAAACATTCAGTACTTC CASSFAGAKNIQYF
TRBD2 NA TRBJ2-3 19 TRBV11-2 TGTGCCAGCAGCTTACCCTTGAGGGCTAGCGGGAGGCCCTCCGAGACGCAGTATTTT CASSLPLRASGRPSETQYF
TRBD1 NA TRBJ2-7 15 TRBV2 TGTGCCAGCAGTGAACGGGGACAGGGCTCCTACGAGCAGTACTTC CASSERGQGSYEQYF
NA NA TRBJ2-1 13 TRBV4-3 TGCGCCAGCAGCAAACGGGGTTACAATGAGCAGTTCTTC CASSKRGYNEQFF